The sequence of this T cell receptor beta chain was determined in a study of monozygotic twins with cystic fibrosis. As for this clone: Its antigen is undetermined.

Study-level points and caveats: Median Simpson clonality of approximately 0.0091 suggested naive T cells predominated.

Germline CDR1 MNHEY, CDR2 SVGAGI. This CDR3 has 15 amino acids. Trimming took 2 bases from V and 4 from J, leaving 12 bases between them. The repertoire was sequenced with immunoSEQ multiplex PCR; TCRdb's copy has only in-frame clones and lacks some. The repertoire has around 36,000 clones, 66% of them found once; the top ten carry around 0.73%. This chain connects TRBV6-5 to TRBJ2-1; tentatively, D is TRBD2 (6 bases). Sample: blood. The sequence was obtained from a girl aged 5-17 years with cystic fibrosis. The CDR3 DNA reads TGTGCCAGCAGTTACGCCGTGACTAGTTACAATGAGCAGTTCTTC. Amino acids: CASSYAVTSYNEQFF.